This TCR beta chain was sequenced in a study of blood T cell repertoires in COVID-19. Germline loops: CDR1 SGHRS, CDR2 YFSETQ. The CDR3 totals 14 residues. V dropped 1 base and J dropped 9; count of bases not matched to a gene: 5. Some clones are missing from TCRdb's copy, which holds only in-frame ones; the method was immunoSEQ multiplex PCR. The sample lists 200,000 to 250,000 clones; around 81% were seen once. The chain uses TRBV5-1 and TRBJ2-1, with 9 bases matching TRBD1. The clonotype comes from a woman between 40 and 50 years old with acute COVID-19. The material sequenced was PBMCs or T cells enriched from blood (not recorded which). The CDR3 DNA reads TGCGCCAGCAGCTTGAGGACAGGGGTGAGTGAGCAGTTCTTC. Protein sequence: CASSLRTGVSEQFF.